This T cell receptor (beta chain) originates from a study of blood T cell repertoires in COVID-19. Looking at the study overall: The analysed material was cDNA or gDNA that came from T cells, B-cell-depleted T cells, or PBMCs.

Germline assignment: CDR1 MGHDK and CDR2 SYGVNS. Trimming removed 5 bases at V and 9 bases at J, with 14 bases between. The length of the CDR3 is 14 residues. As originally analysed: The assay estimated nucleated cells by amplifying reference gene primers. Sequencing used immunoSEQ multiplex PCR; TCRdb keeps in-frame clones, though not all of them. V and J calls and clone size are as listed in that table; D and trimming were resolved from the DNA. The data hold around 200,000 clones, with about nine tenths observed a single time. The chain couples TRBV25-1 to TRBJ1-6; D is unresolved. Input material: peripheral blood. The sequence was obtained from a man aged 18 to 29 with active or convalescent COVID-19. This CDR3 reads CASSPGEGSSPLHF. The CDR3 nucleotides are TGTGCCAGCAGTCCCGGGGAGGGTAGTTCACCCCTCCACTTT.